What follows is one T cell receptor beta chain and its context. Its antigen remains unidentified. This entry comes from a study of OX40 agonist ivuxolimab in advanced cancers. Overall study: The dose-escalation cohort had hepatocellular carcinoma, melanoma, renal cell or head and neck cancer. Allowance was made for prior anti-PD-1, anti-PD-L1 or anti-CTLA-4 therapy, and roughly 39% had some.

Study-level points and caveats: Specificity for antigen went undetermined in the expanded peripheral T cells. Averaging showed that CD8+ T cells had more expanded clones than CD4+ did.

The V end was cut by 5 bases, the J end by 3 bases, with 14 bases between. The CDR3 contains 14 residues. In germline, CDR1 is SGHAT, CDR2 FQNNGV. Measured with immunoSEQ multiplex PCR; TCRdb has only the in-frame clones, and not every one. The table records 60,000 to 80,000 clones, approximately 82% of them present only once. The specimen comprised CD4+ or CD8+ T cells sorted from blood, sampled in a trial of the OX40 agonist ivuxolimab. The V gene is TRBV11-2, the J gene TRBJ2-7; D remains unclear. The source is an adult with an advanced solid tumor such as melanoma, head and neck, liver or kidney cancer. The CDR3 DNA follows: TGTGCCAGCAGCCCACTGGACGGTTACTACGAGCAGTACTTC. Its protein product is CASSPLDGYYEQYF.